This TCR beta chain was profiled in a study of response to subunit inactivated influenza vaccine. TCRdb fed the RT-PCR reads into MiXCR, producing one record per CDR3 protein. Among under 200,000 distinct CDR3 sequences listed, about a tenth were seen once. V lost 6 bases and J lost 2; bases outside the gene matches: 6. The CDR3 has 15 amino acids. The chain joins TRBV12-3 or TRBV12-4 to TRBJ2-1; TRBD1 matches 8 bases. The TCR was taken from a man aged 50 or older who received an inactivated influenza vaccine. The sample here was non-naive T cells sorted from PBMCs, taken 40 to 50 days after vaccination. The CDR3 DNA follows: TGTGCCAGCAGGGGTCGGACAGGGACCTACAATGAGCAGTTCTTC. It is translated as CASRGRTGTYNEQFF.